The clone carrying this TCR beta chain was seen many times. Its specificity is not known. The source of the sample is a study of molecular identifiers for immune sequencing clone quantification. Study-wide results and limits: Amid one million naive cells, spiked Jurkat TCR RNA from one cell was reportedly still detectable.

The CDR3 is made up of 15 amino acids. With 1 base clipped from V and 4 bases from J, the junction kept 5 bases outside the gene matches. Germline assignment: CDR1 SGHVS and CDR2 FQNEAQ. The bulk TCR libraries were made with methods described before and with listed TCR primers. TCRdb reprocessed the PCR reads via MiXCR and lists one record per CDR3 protein. The table lists 60,000 to 80,000 distinct CDR3 sequences, around a sixth of them singletons. Naive CD8 T cells were sorted as CD8+CD4-CCR7+CD45RA+. This TCR came from a human donor in good health. Some libraries in this study had Jurkat cell RNA spiked in. The genes are TRBV7-8 and TRBJ2-7; 9 nucleotides match TRBD2. The sequenced sample was naive CD8+ T cells from blood, with Jurkat cell RNA spiked in. Subset in this sample: FACS-sorted CD8+CD4-CCR7+CD45RA+ naive T cells. For the CDR3, the DNA is TGTGCCAGCAGCTTAGGTGCGGGAGGGCTTTACGAGCAGTACTTC. This translates into CASSLGAGGLYEQYF.